This T cell receptor beta chain derives from a study of T cell responses to AZD1222 COVID-19 vaccine. The study's findings and limits: Regions 160-218 and 743-854 held dominance among vaccine-associated CD4 TCRs, which spanned spike. Donors skewed white British and female; clonal diversity was possibly underestimated.

Details on this clone: Antigen specificity is unknown.

The CDR3 spans 16 residues. Germline CDR1 reads SNHLY; CDR2 reads FYNNEI. V shed 7 bases and J shed 0 bases, with 15 bases lying between them. TCRdb's table, derived via immunoSEQ multiplex PCR, lists solely in-frame clones and lacks some. This repertoire shows 190,000 or so clones, approximately 93% found once; its top ten account for roughly 1%. This specimen was peripheral blood, taken 28 days after the second AZD1222 dose. This clonotype was obtained from an adult who received the AZD1222 COVID-19 vaccine. The rearrangement links TRBV2 to TRBJ1-4, with no clear D. CDR3 coding DNA: TGTGCCAGCAAGAGGGATGTGGCTGCAACTAATGAAAAACTGTTTTTT. Encoded protein: CASKRDVAATNEKLFF.